Each of the 18 T cell receptor beta chains below was sequenced from the same sample in a study of regulatory T cells in long-lasting Graves disease. The authors built TCR beta libraries using iRepertoire HTBI primers and Arm-PCR of CDR3 regions. A single record per CDR3 protein comes from TCRdb applying MiXCR to the multiplex PCR reads. Among around 420,000 distinct CDR3 sequences listed, roughly 15% were seen once. The time point here: newly diagnosed GD, antithyroid drugs for less than 3 months. From PBMCs, RNA was extracted and then used to make the TCR library. The sample was also linked to a second study, of T cells in Graves' hyperthyroidism and ophthalmopathy.

Here the sequenced sample was peripheral blood mononuclear cells (PBMCs), taken at new diagnosis, from a patient treated with antithyroid drugs. These receptors were collected from a woman aged 40 to 49 with Graves disease.

This clonotype was observed many times. The gene calls are TRBV7-2 and TRBJ2-3, with D perhaps TRBD1 (6 bases). V was cut by 2 bases and J by 3 bases, with 27 bases left in between. The germline V gene encodes CDR1 SGHTA and CDR2 FQGNSA. This CDR3 contains 20 residues. The CDR3 DNA follows: TGTGCCAGCAGCTTAATGGTTTCAGGGGACATCGGGACCCAGACAGATACGCAGTATTTT. Residues: CASSLMVSGDIGTQTDTQYF.

This clonotype was seen more than once but under ten times. This chain links TRBV3-1 with TRBJ1-3; 7 bases align to TRBD1. The V segment lost 4 bases and the J segment 1 base; nucleotides outside the gene matches: 4. This CDR3 has 15 amino acids. The germline V gene has CDR1 LGHDT and CDR2 YNNKEL (reference sequence). CDR3 nucleotides: TGTGCCAGCAGCCGGATGACAGGGTCTGGAAACACCATATATTTT. Protein product: CASSRMTGSGNTIYF.

Many counts were recorded for this clonotype. This chain links TRBV2 with TRBJ2-7, with 11 bases lining up with TRBD2. The germline V gene encodes CDR1 SNHLY and CDR2 FYNNEI. The V gene end was trimmed by 6 bases and the J gene end by 2 bases; junction bases not matched to a gene: 6. The CDR3 is made up of 15 amino acids. CDR3 region: CASRDTSGRTYEQYF. CDR3 nucleotides: TGTGCCAGCAGGGATACTAGCGGGAGAACCTACGAGCAGTACTTC.

This clonotype was observed at least ten times. The chain joins TRBV12-3 or TRBV12-4 to TRBJ2-7; TRBD1 matches at 10 bases. The CDR3 spans 14 residues. The V and J ends lost 8 bases and 4 bases, in that order; junction bases with no gene match: 8. In DNA, the CDR3 is TGTGCCAGCGGATCCGGGACAGGGGAGTACGAGCAGTACTTC. It codes for CASGSGTGEYEQYF.

The V call is TRBV10-3, the J call TRBJ2-5; 9 bases agree with TRBD2. Germline values: CDR1 ENHRY, CDR2 SYGVKD. With V trimmed by 6 bases and J by 3 bases, 11 bases remained unmatched. The CDR3 length is 16 residues. The CDR3 DNA follows: TGTGCCATCAGGGGGAGTAGCGGGAGAAGGGAAGAGACCCAGTACTTC. The encoded protein is CAIRGSSGRREETQYF.

The chain employs TRBV20-1 and TRBJ2-1; TRBD2 matches 7 bases. V trimming: 5 bases; J trimming: 8 bases; junction bases outside the gene matches: 6. CDR3 length equals 12 residues. Germline CDR1 is DFQATT and CDR2 is SNEGSKA (reference sequence). The CDR3 is CSAPVGGDEQFF. Written as DNA, the CDR3 is TGCAGTGCTCCAGTGGGGGGGGATGAGCAGTTCTTC.

This clonotype came up a few times. This sequence may be a read error, since a much larger clone differs from it by one base. The chain uses TRBV7-9 and TRBJ2-7, with TRBD2 as a possible D gene (5 bases). The germline V gene encodes CDR1 SEHNR and CDR2 FQNEAQ (reference sequence). The CDR3 is 12 amino acids. The V end was cut by 1 base, the J end by 6 bases, with 7 bases between. The CDR3: CASSLGRGEQYF. The CDR3 region has the DNA TGTGCCAGCAGCTTAGGACGGGGCGAGCAGTACTTC.

This clonotype came up many times. The rearrangement links TRBV20-1 to TRBJ2-5; 8 bases align to TRBD1. Germline-derived CDR1 and CDR2 are DFQATT and SNEGSKA (reference sequence). The V and J ends lost 5 bases and 9 bases, in that order; junction bases with no gene match: 11. The CDR3 is 13 amino acids. The chain's CDR3 is CSAQPGQDLAQYF. The DNA for the CDR3 is TGCAGTGCTCAACCGGGACAGGATTTAGCCCAGTACTTC.

This clonotype was seen ten or more times. This chain joins TRBV12-3 or TRBV12-4 and TRBJ2-4; 7 positions agree with TRBD2. The CDR3 extends over 14 amino acids. V lost 5 bases to trimming and J lost 7 bases; unmatched junction nucleotides: 8. CDR3 nucleotides: TGTGCCAGCAGTAGGTGGGGAGCGGGGAACATTCAGTACTTC. This codes for CASSRWGAGNIQYF.

V is TRBV19 and J is TRBJ2-2, with a possible D match to TRBD1 (6 bases). The CDR3 sequence is 18 residues long. The germline V gene encodes CDR1 LNHDA and CDR2 SQIVND (reference sequence). Trimming pared 5 bases from V and 0 bases from J, leaving 19 bases between. CDR3 residues: CASSLDSTDVSNTGELFF. In DNA form, the CDR3 reads TGTGCCAGTAGTTTGGACAGCACGGACGTTTCGAACACCGGGGAGCTGTTTTTT.

This clonotype was recorded at least ten times. The rearrangement links TRBV10-3 to TRBJ2-7; tentatively, D is TRBD1 (5 bases). CDR3 size: 14 residues. V was clipped by 3 bases and J by 1 base, with 10 bases between them. CDR1 is ENHRY and CDR2 is SYGVKD in the germline V gene. The CDR3 DNA reads TGTGCCATCAGTGACCCAAGACAGTCCTACGAGCAGTACTTC. The encoded protein is CAISDPRQSYEQYF.

At least ten counts were recorded for this clonotype. V and J are TRBV6-1 and TRBJ1-1; TRBD1 is a possible D gene (6 bases). The V gene lost 8 bases and the J gene lost 4 bases, with 11 bases spanning the gap. Germline assignment: CDR1 MNHNS and CDR2 SASEGT. The CDR3 has 12 amino acids. The DNA for the CDR3 is TGTGCCAGCCAGGACAGAAGCACTGAAGCTTTCTTT. Its translation is CASQDRSTEAFF.

This clonotype has a count of ten or more. J is TRBJ2-1 and V is TRBV28; D unresolved. Germline CDR1 reads MDHEN; CDR2 reads SYDVKM. The CDR3 extends over 16 amino acids. V gave up 5 bases and J gave up 2 bases, with 16 bases separating them. As DNA, the CDR3 is TGTGCCAGCAGTCCCCTAGGACCACTTACCTACAATGAGCAGTTCTTC. This codes for CASSPLGPLTYNEQFF.

This clonotype was detected ten times or more. The rearrangement joins TRBV12-3 or TRBV12-4 to TRBJ2-1; weak D call: TRBD2 (5 bases). V lost 5 bases to trimming and J lost 6 bases, with 11 bases between them. The CDR3 sequence is 13 residues long. CDR3 amino acids: CASSNNGLNEQFF. Written as DNA, the CDR3 is TGTGCCAGCAGTAACAACGGACTCAATGAGCAGTTCTTC.

V is TRBV2 and J is TRBJ1-2; D is uncertain. Between the trimmed V and J ends, which lost 3 bases and 2 bases, there was a span of 7 bases. CDR3 size: 13 residues. Germline-derived CDR1 and CDR2 are SNHLY and FYNNEI. CDR3 nucleotides: TGTGCCAGCAGTGAGATGGAGAACTATGGCTACACCTTC. It encodes CASSEMENYGYTF.

This clonotype was observed many times. CDR3 residues: CASSTGADTEAFF. CDR3 sequence (DNA): TGTGCCAGCAGTACAGGGGCCGACACTGAAGCTTTCTTT. J is TRBJ1-1 and V is TRBV6-1; 7 positions agree with TRBD1. CDR3 length: 13 amino acids. CDR1 is MNHNS, CDR2 SASEGT, per germline. J lost 3 bases, V lost 5 bases, and 3 bases had no gene match.

This clonotype has a count of ten or more. The chain recombines TRBV18 with TRBJ1-6, with TRBD1 matching 7 bases. Germline values: CDR1 KGHSH, CDR2 LQKENI. V gave up 2 bases and J gave up 7 bases; unmatched junction bases: 17. CDR3 size: 19 residues. In nucleotides, the CDR3 is TGTGCCAGCTCACCAGGGTTCCAGGACAGGAATTCCGGGAATTCACCCCTCCACTTT. This sequence encodes CASSPGFQDRNSGNSPLHF.

In this sample, this clonotype turned up a few times. The chain carries TRBV19 and TRBJ1-4; 9 bases match TRBD1. CDR1 is LNHDA and CDR2 is SQIVND in the germline V gene (reference sequence). This CDR3 has 16 residues. V lost 3 bases, J lost 4 bases, and 6 bases stayed unmatched. Written as DNA, the CDR3 is TGTGCCAGTAGTATCGGGACAGGGATTAATAATGAAAAACTGTTTTTT. Translated, it gives CASSIGTGINNEKLFF. The entire variable domain, with the rest obtained from reference TRBV19 and TRBJ1-4, is as follows: DGGITQSPKYLFRKEGQNVTLSCEQNLNHDAMYWYRQDPGQGLRLIYYSQIVNDFQKGDIAEGYSVSREKKESFPLTVTSAQKNPTAFYLCASSIGTGINNEKLFFGSGTQLSVL.